This T cell receptor beta chain was identified during a study of human T cells and chemical hapten exposure. The overall study: Per-sample TCR yield variability stemmed mainly from small pooled library volume differences. Overall study findings and caveats: No shift was seen in TCRs above 1 in 1000 frequency with DPC sensitization.

The germline gives CDR1 DFQATT, CDR2 SNEGSKA (reference sequence). V lost 3 bases to trimming and J lost 2 bases, with 11 bases between them. The CDR3 contains 15 residues. Individual cDNA molecules had unique molecular identifiers attached to them by the library. Per the original methods: Sample TCR counts, which ranged from roughly 20,000 to 750,000, had a median of approximately 100,000. TCRdb used MiXCR to reprocess the RACE reads, holding one entry per CDR3 protein. TCRdb, not the authors, supplied the V and J calls. The top ten clones hold roughly 5.8% of a sample with roughly 48,000 distinct CDR3 sequences, about 4.8% of them seen once. Time point defined: healthy volunteer bleed at 2 weeks. Before extraction, the whole blood was not fractionated, and total RNA was taken from it. This clonotype has a count of ten or more. Its specificity is unknown.

The sequenced sample was whole blood. The TCR was taken from a human donor in good health. Some clones in this sample may be carry-over from other donors' samples. This chain connects TRBV20-1 to TRBJ1-6; D is possibly TRBD1 (5 bases). The CDR3 region is CSASQGGTYNSPLHF. CDR3 DNA sequence: TGCAGTGCTAGCCAGGGAGGGACCTATAATTCACCCCTCCACTTT.